Below are 7 T cell receptor beta chains sequenced from a single sample in a study of glioma-infiltrating T cells after dendritic cell vaccination. TCRdb's table, derived via immunoSEQ multiplex PCR, lists solely in-frame clones and lacks some. The table includes more than 95,000 clones, roughly 89% detected once. The time point here: after dendritic cell vaccination, including at tumor progression/relapse. Material: blood, obtained after dendritic cell vaccination. The receptors originated from a human donor with glioblastoma.

The chain recombines TRBV6-4 with TRBJ2-2, with 13 bases aligning to TRBD2. Germline CDR1 is MRHNA and CDR2 is SNTAGT. CDR3 size: 16 residues. V shed 2 bases and J 4 bases; nucleotides not matched to a gene: 1. CDR3 region: CASSDTSGRATGELFF. The CDR3 nucleotides read TGTGCCAGCAGTGACACTAGCGGGAGGGCCACCGGGGAGCTGTTTTTT.

This CDR3 is CASSEAGTSVRVLEQYF. DNA for the CDR3: TGTGCCAGCAGTGAGGCCGGGACTAGCGTAAGGGTCCTCGAGCAGTACTTC. The chain joins TRBV2 to TRBJ2-7; 10 bases are shared with TRBD2. The germline V gene encodes CDR1 SNHLY and CDR2 FYNNEI. V gave up 3 bases and J gave up 6 bases; unmatched junction bases: 14. The CDR3 runs 17 residues.

This clone was seen a handful of times. The V call is TRBV7-8, the J call TRBJ2-2, with TRBD1 matching over 7 bases. CDR1 SGHVS and CDR2 FQNEAQ come from the germline V gene. J gave up 13 bases and V 4 bases, and 9 bases lay outside the gene matches. The CDR3 contains 13 residues. CDR3 bases: TGTGCCAGCAGCTCGTCCCCGGGACAGTGGCTGTTTTTT. Its protein is CASSSSPGQWLFF.

The chain uses TRBV11-2 and TRBJ1-3; 7 bases agree with TRBD1. Germline lookup yields CDR1 SGHAT and CDR2 FQNNGV. Losses at the gene ends were 0 bases for V and 4 bases for J; bases not matched to a gene: 12. The CDR3 contains 18 residues. This CDR3 is CASSLDSPTTGLGNTIYF. Written as DNA, the CDR3 is TGTGCCAGCAGCTTAGATTCCCCCACGACAGGGCTCGGAAACACCATATATTTT.

This clone came up once. This rearrangement joins TRBV18 to TRBJ1-4; D remains ambiguous. CDR3 length: 14 amino acids. V lost 3 bases and J lost 0, with 5 bases in between. Germline V lookup: CDR1 KGHSH, CDR2 LQKENI. The CDR3 protein is CASSPYSTNEKLFF. CDR3 nucleotides: TGTGCCAGCTCACCTTACTCAACTAATGAAAAACTGTTTTTT.

In the case of this clone: The sample has other DNA sequences that encode this CDR3 too. The V gene is TRBV10-1, the J gene TRBJ2-7; possibly TRBD2 for D (5 bases). The germline V gene encodes CDR1 WNHNN and CDR2 SYGVQD (reference sequence). With 0 bases removed from V and 3 bases from J, the gap between germline ends came to 6 bases. The CDR3 runs 13 residues. The CDR3 is CASSESGGYEQYF. CDR3 bases: TGCGCCAGCAGTGAGTCCGGAGGCTACGAGCAGTACTTC.

The rearrangement uses TRBV11-2 and TRBJ1-3; possibly TRBD1 for D (5 bases). Per germline, CDR1 SGHAT and CDR2 FQNNGV. The CDR3 is 14 residues long. The V gene lost 5 bases and the J gene lost 14 bases, with 22 bases spanning the gap. The CDR3 DNA reads as TGTGCCAGCAGCAATCTTTACGGGACTGGACACGTATATTTT. Residues: CASSNLYGTGHVYF.